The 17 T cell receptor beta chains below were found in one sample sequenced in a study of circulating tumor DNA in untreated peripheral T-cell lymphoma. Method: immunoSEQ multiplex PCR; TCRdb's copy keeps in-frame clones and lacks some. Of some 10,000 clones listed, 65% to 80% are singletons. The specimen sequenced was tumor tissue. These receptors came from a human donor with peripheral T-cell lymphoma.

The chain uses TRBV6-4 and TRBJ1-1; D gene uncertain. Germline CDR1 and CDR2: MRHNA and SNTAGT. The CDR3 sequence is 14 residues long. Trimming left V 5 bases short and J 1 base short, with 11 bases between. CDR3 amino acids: CASSFQESNTEAFF. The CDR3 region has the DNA TGTGCCAGCAGTTTTCAAGAGTCGAACACTGAAGCTTTCTTT.

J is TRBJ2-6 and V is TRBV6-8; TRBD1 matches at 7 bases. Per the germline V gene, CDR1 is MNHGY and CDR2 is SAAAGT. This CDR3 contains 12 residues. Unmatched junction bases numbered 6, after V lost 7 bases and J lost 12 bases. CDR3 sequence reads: CASTDRVSVLTF. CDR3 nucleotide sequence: TGTGCCAGCACCGACAGGGTCAGCGTCCTGACTTTC.

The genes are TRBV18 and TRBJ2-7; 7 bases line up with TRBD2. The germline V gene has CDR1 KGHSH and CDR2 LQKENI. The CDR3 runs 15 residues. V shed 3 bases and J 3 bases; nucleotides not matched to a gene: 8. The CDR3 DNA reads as TGTGCCAGCTCACCGTCTGTGGGGGGGGACTACGAGCAGTACTTC. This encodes CASSPSVGGDYEQYF.

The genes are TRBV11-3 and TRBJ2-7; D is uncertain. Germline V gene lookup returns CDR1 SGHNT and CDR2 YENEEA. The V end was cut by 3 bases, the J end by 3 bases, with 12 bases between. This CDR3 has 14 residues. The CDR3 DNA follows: TGTGCCAGCAGCTTGTCCTCACGGAGCTACGAGCAGTACTTC. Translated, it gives CASSLSSRSYEQYF.

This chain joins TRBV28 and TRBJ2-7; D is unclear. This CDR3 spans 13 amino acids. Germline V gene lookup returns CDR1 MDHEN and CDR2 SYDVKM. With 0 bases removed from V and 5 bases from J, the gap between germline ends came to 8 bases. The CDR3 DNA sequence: TGTGCCAGCAGTTTATGGCCCGGGCACGAGCAGTACTTC. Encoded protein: CASSLWPGHEQYF. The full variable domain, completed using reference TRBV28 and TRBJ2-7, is DVKVTQSSRYLVKRTGEKVFLECVQDMDHENMFWYRQDPGLGLRLIYFSYDVKMKEKGDIPEGYSVSREKKERFSLILESASTNQTSMYLCASSLWPGHEQYFGPGTRLTVT.

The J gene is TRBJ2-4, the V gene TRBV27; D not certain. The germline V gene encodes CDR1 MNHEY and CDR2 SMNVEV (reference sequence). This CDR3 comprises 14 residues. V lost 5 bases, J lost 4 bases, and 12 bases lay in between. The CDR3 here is CASSPRTGKNIQYF. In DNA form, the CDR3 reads TGTGCCAGCAGTCCCAGGACCGGGAAAAACATTCAGTACTTC.

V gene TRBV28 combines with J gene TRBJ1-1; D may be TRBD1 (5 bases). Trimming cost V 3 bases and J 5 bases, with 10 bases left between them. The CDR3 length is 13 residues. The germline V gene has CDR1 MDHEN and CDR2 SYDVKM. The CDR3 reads CASSFGGVTEAFF. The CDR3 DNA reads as TGTGCCAGCAGTTTTGGGGGGGTGACTGAAGCTTTCTTT.

The CDR3 coding sequence is TGCGCCAGCAGGGGGAACGCCTATAATTCACCCCTCCACTTT. It specifies CASRGNAYNSPLHF. The rearrangement links TRBV10-2 to TRBJ1-6; no definite D call. CDR3 length equals 14 residues. V shed 6 bases and J shed 2 bases, with 8 bases lying between them. The germline CDR1 and CDR2 sequences are WSHSY and SAAADI.

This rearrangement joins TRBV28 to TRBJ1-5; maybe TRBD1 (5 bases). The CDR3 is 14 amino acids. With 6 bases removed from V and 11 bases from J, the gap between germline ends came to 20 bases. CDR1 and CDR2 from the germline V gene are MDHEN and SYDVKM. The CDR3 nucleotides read TGTGCCAGCAGCCGGACACTCCTGAATCGTTCCCAGCATTTT. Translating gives CASSRTLLNRSQHF.

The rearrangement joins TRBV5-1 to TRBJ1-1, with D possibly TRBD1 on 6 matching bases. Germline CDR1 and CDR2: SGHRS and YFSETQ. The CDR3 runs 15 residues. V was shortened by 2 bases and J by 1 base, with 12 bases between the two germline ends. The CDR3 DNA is TGCGCCAGCAGCTTTCGGGGGCAAAGGAACACTGAAGCTTTCTTT. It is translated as CASSFRGQRNTEAFF.

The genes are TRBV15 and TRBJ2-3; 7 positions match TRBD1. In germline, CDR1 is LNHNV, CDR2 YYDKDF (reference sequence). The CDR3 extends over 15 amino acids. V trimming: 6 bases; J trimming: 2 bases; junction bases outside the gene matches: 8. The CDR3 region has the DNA TGTGCCACCAGTAGGAGACAGGGAGCCACAGATACGCAGTATTTT. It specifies CATSRRQGATDTQYF.

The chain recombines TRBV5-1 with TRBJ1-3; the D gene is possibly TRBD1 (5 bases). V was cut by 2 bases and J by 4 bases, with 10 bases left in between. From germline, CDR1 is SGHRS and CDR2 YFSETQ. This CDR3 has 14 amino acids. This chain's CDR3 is CASSLQVGGNTIYF. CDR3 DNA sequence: TGCGCCAGCAGCTTACAGGTCGGGGGAAACACCATATATTTT.

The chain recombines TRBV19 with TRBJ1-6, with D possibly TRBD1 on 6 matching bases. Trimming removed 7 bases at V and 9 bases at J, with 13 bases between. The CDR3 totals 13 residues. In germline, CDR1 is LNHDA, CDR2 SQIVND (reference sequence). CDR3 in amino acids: CASKGQLVSPLHF. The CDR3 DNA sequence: TGTGCCAGTAAGGGACAATTGGTTTCACCCCTCCACTTT.

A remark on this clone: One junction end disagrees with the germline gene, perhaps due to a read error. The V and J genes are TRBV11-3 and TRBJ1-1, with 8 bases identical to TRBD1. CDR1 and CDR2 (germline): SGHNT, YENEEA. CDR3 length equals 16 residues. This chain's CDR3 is CASSPWTGRGNTEAFF. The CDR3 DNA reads TGTGCTAGCAGCCCTTGGACAGGGCGGGGGAACACTGAAGCTTTCTTT.

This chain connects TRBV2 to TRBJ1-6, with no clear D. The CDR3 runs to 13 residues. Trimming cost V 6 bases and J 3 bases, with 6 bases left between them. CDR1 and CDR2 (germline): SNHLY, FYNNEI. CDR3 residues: CASSVGYNSPLHF. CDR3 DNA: TGTGCCAGCAGCGTAGGCTATAATTCACCCCTCCACTTT.

The CDR3 DNA reads TGTGCCAGCACCTCTGGGAGGGGATATGTGAACACTGAAGCTTTCTTT. Protein product: CASTSGRGYVNTEAFF. The rearrangement joins TRBV28 to TRBJ1-1, with D possibly matching TRBD1 (5 bases). The germline gives CDR1 MDHEN, CDR2 SYDVKM. This CDR3 contains 16 residues. Deletions cut 7 bases from V and 0 bases from J, with 18 bases between.

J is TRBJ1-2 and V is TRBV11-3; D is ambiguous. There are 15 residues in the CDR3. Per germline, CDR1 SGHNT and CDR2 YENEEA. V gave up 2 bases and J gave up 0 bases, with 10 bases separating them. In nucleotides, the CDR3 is TGTGCCAGCAGCTTATATAACGGAGCTAACTATGGCTACACCTTC. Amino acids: CASSLYNGANYGYTF.